This passage covers 13 T cell receptor beta chains from one sample sequenced in a study of CD4+ T cells in melanoma. Sequenced by immunoSEQ multiplex PCR; TCRdb stores in-frame clones only, minus some. The table lists 13,000 to 15,000 clones, 62% of them singletons, with over 11% in the top ten. Sequencing used cells from a culture (not recorded whether cultured in vitro). Receptors originate from a human donor with melanoma.

The rearrangement links TRBV6-5 to TRBJ2-7; weak D call: TRBD1 (5 bases). The germline V gene encodes CDR1 MNHEY and CDR2 SVGAGI. The length of the CDR3 is 11 residues. Trimming cost V 4 bases and J 6 bases, with 7 bases left between them. The CDR3, as DNA: TGTGCCAGCAGTTCAGGGTTCGAGCAGTACTTC. It translates to CASSSGFEQYF.

The rearrangement joins TRBV19 to TRBJ2-7; D is unclear. With 4 bases removed from V and 1 base from J, the gap between germline ends came to 17 bases. The CDR3 is made up of 16 amino acids. CDR1 and CDR2 (germline): LNHDA, SQIVND (reference sequence). The CDR3, as DNA: TGTGCCAGTAGTAACAATCCCAGGTCTCCATCCTACGAGCAGTACTTC. Protein sequence: CASSNNPRSPSYEQYF.

This clone was counted a few times. The chain carries TRBV5-4 and TRBJ2-7; 7 nucleotides match TRBD2. V shed 4 bases and J 3 bases; nucleotides not matched to a gene: 4. This CDR3 comprises 13 residues. Germline CDR1 and CDR2: SGHNT and YYREEE (reference sequence). This chain's CDR3 is CASSRGVGYEQYF. The CDR3 bases are TGTGCCAGCAGCCGGGGGGTCGGCTACGAGCAGTACTTC.

The chain links TRBV18 to TRBJ1-2; perhaps TRBD1 as D (5 bases). This CDR3 is 13 amino acids long. The germline V and J ends were trimmed by 8 bases and 2 bases, with 12 bases remaining between them. Germline V gene lookup returns CDR1 KGHSH and CDR2 LQKENI. The CDR3 nucleotides are TGTGCCAGCACCATGGACAAGAACTATGGCTACACCTTC. Residues: CASTMDKNYGYTF.

A note on this clone: At one of its ends the junction is not consistent with the germline gene, which may arise from a read error. V and J are TRBV13 and TRBJ2-3; 13 nucleotides match TRBD2. This CDR3 contains 13 residues. Germline V gene sequence: CDR1 PRHDT, CDR2 FYEKMQ (reference sequence). CDR3 region: CASSLERTSGGIF. In nucleotides, the CDR3 is TGTGCCAGCAGCTTAGAGCGGACTAGCGGGGGTATTTTT.

This clone has a handful of counts. CDR3 nucleotides: TGTGCCAGCTCGGTACAGGGTCAGGTGGGCACTGAAGCTTTCTTT. It encodes CASSVQGQVGTEAFF. V gene TRBV18 combines with J gene TRBJ1-1; D is perhaps TRBD1 (6 bases). The CDR3 sequence is 15 residues long. Germline loops: CDR1 KGHSH, CDR2 LQKENI. Trimming cost V 6 bases and J 4 bases, with 18 bases left between them.

The chain has TRBV19 and TRBJ2-1, with TRBD2 identical over 8 bases. CDR1 and CDR2 (germline): LNHDA, SQIVND (reference sequence). The CDR3 is 15 residues long. The V gene end was trimmed by 2 bases and the J gene end by 10 bases; junction bases not matched to a gene: 10. The CDR3 loop is CASSIMAGGRHEQFF. The CDR3 DNA is TGTGCCAGTAGTATAATGGCGGGGGGACGACACGAGCAGTTCTTC.

The chain uses TRBV13 and TRBJ1-2; 9 bases align to TRBD1. The V gene's germline CDR1 is PRHDT and CDR2 FYEKMQ (reference sequence). The V gene end was trimmed by 5 bases and the J gene end by 8 bases; junction bases not matched to a gene: 9. The CDR3 totals 14 residues. The CDR3 spells CASSVRTGEAGYTF. The CDR3 DNA reads TGTGCCAGCAGCGTCCGGACAGGGGAGGCGGGCTACACCTTC.

The chain combines TRBV29-1 with TRBJ2-7; TRBD1 matches 7 bases. The length of the CDR3 is 12 residues. V gave up 7 bases and J gave up 4 bases; unmatched junction bases: 7. Germline loops: CDR1 SQVTM, CDR2 ANQGSEA. The DNA for the CDR3 is TGCAGCGCTCTGGACAGGACTTACGAGCAGTACTTC. Translation: CSALDRTYEQYF.

The chain recombines TRBV6-6 with TRBJ2-7, with 10 bases matching TRBD2. CDR1 MNHNY and CDR2 SVGAGI come from the germline V gene (reference sequence). The CDR3 has 13 amino acids. V trimming: 10 bases; J trimming: 0 bases; junction bases outside the gene matches: 3. DNA of the CDR3: TGTGCCACGAGCGGGGGGGCCTCCTACGAGCAGTACTTC. Translation: CATSGGASYEQYF.

J is TRBJ1-6 and V is TRBV6-5; D is possibly TRBD1 (5 bases). Per the germline V gene, CDR1 is MNHEY and CDR2 is SVGAGI. Trimming took off 5 bases at V and 3 bases at J, with 8 bases between the two ends. The CDR3 runs to 14 residues. The CDR3 reads CASSERGYNSPLHF. The CDR3 bases are TGTGCCAGCAGTGAGAGGGGCTATAATTCACCCCTCCACTTT.

This clone was observed a few times. J is TRBJ2-2 and V is TRBV7-7; 8 bases are shared with TRBD1. V lost 3 bases, J lost 6 bases, and 6 bases stayed unmatched. CDR1 is SSHAT, CDR2 FNYEAQ, per germline (reference sequence). The CDR3 covers 15 residues. The CDR3 DNA is TGTGCCAGCAGCTTGGGCAGGGGGCAAGCCGGGGAGCTGTTTTTT. Protein: CASSLGRGQAGELFF.

This clone has a handful of counts. V and J are TRBV5-1 and TRBJ2-1; D gene ambiguous. CDR1 is SGHRS, CDR2 YFSETQ, per germline. The V gene lost 0 bases and the J gene lost 8 bases, with 9 bases spanning the gap. The CDR3 contains 13 residues. The DNA of the CDR3 is TGCGCCAGCAGCTTGGGGTTTGAGGATGAGCAGTTCTTC. It yields the protein CASSLGFEDEQFF.